This T cell receptor (beta chain) was identified during a study of shared clonotypes between healthy human individuals. Overall study: Donors, aged 18 to 49, were two women and three men.

Notes on the study in general: Among donors, the sharing of clonotypes was expected to be influenced by sequencing depth.

In the case of this clone: Its antigen is unknown. A read error may produce the germline difference seen at one junction end.

Germline CDR1 reads SGHDN; CDR2 reads FVKESK. The CDR3 runs 13 residues. Evenly divided among several immunoSEQ plates was the genomic DNA of each subset. It was on ten immunoSEQ deep assay plates that unsorted PBMC DNA was sequenced. Repertoires were generated with immunoSEQ multiplex PCR, while TCRdb's copy carries only in-frame clones and drops some. Of about 460,000 clones in the sample, about 74% were seen once. The sample taken for sequencing was PBMCs. The TCR originated in a woman in her thirties or forties in good health. Some clones in this sample may be carry-over from other donors' samples. The V gene is TRBV14, the J gene TRBJ2-1; 7 positions agree with TRBD2. The CDR3 DNA reads TGTGCCAGCAGCCAAGGGGACTACACTGAGCAGTTCTTC. It codes for CASSQGDYTEQFF.